The 20 T cell receptor beta chains reported below all come from one sample, sequenced in a study of cytomegalovirus exposure and HLA in healthy donors. The PCR had 60 Vbeta and 13 Jbeta primers. Some clones are missing from TCRdb's copy, which holds only in-frame ones; the method was immunoSEQ multiplex PCR. The sample records about 160,000 clones, around 78% being singletons. Sequencing used PBMCs. Receptors were obtained from a woman aged 35 to 49 in good health and CMV-seronegative.

The chain carries TRBV4-1 and TRBJ1-2, with a weak D call TRBD1 (6 bases). The CDR3 length is 15 residues. Germline V gene sequence: CDR1 MGHRA, CDR2 YSYEKL. V was pared by 4 bases and J by 0 bases, with 12 bases between. The CDR3 is CASSRGGQSNYGYTF. The CDR3 coding sequence is TGCGCCAGCAGCCGGGGCGGACAGTCTAACTATGGCTACACCTTC.

This rearrangement joins TRBV19 to TRBJ1-2, with TRBD1 matching 7 bases. The V and J ends lost 3 bases and 6 bases, in that order; junction bases with no gene match: 13. The CDR3 loop spans 16 amino acids. Germline V gene data show CDR1 as LNHDA and CDR2 as SQIVND (reference sequence). The CDR3 protein is CASSISHTGAENGYTF. The CDR3 nucleotides are TGTGCCAGTAGTATCAGTCATACAGGGGCTGAGAATGGCTACACCTTC.

The chain joins TRBV27 to TRBJ2-5; tentatively, D is TRBD1 (6 bases). This CDR3 is 15 amino acids long. V was pared by 5 bases and J by 4 bases, with 17 bases between. In germline, CDR1 is MNHEY, CDR2 SMNVEV (reference sequence). DNA for the CDR3: TGTGCCAGCAGTCCGCTACAGGGCCCGCCAGAGACCCAGTACTTC. Translated, it gives CASSPLQGPPETQYF.

The chain joins TRBV29-1 to TRBJ2-1; D gene unclear. This CDR3 has 11 residues. V shed 4 bases and J shed 4 bases, with 5 bases lying between them. Germline CDR1 is SQVTM and CDR2 is ANQGSEA. CDR3: CSVVKYNEQFF. The CDR3 DNA follows: TGCAGCGTTGTCAAATACAATGAGCAGTTCTTC.

V is TRBV9 and J is TRBJ2-3, with 7 bases matching TRBD2. This CDR3 contains 14 residues. The germline gives CDR1 SGDLS, CDR2 YYNGEE. V gave up 3 bases and J gave up 2 bases; unmatched junction bases: 3. The CDR3 nucleotides are TGTGCCAGCAGCGAGCGGGGACCCACAGATACGCAGTATTTT. Translating gives CASSERGPTDTQYF.

This clone was recorded at least ten times. The gene calls are TRBV5-4 and TRBJ1-4; a weak D match, TRBD1 (6 bases). The CDR3 length is 15 residues. V was pared by 2 bases and J by 7 bases, with 15 bases between. Germline V gene sequence: CDR1 SGHNT, CDR2 YYREEE (reference sequence). The CDR3 sequence is CASSFRGEGGEKLFF. CDR3 nucleotide sequence: TGTGCCAGCAGCTTCCGAGGGGAGGGGGGTGAAAAACTGTTTTTT.

The genes are TRBV6-1 and TRBJ1-2; 9 nucleotides align to TRBD1. CDR1 MNHNS and CDR2 SASEGT come from the germline V gene. With 3 bases clipped from V and 8 bases from J, the junction kept 10 bases outside the gene matches. This CDR3 contains 15 residues. The CDR3 nucleotides are TGTGCCAGCAGTGATGTGGGACAGGGTCGAACGGGCTACACCTTC. Encoded protein: CASSDVGQGRTGYTF.

The chain uses TRBV11-2 and TRBJ1-6; TRBD1 matches 8 bases. Trimming cost V 1 base and J 4 bases; bases outside gene matches: 0. CDR1 is SGHAT, CDR2 FQNNGV, per germline. This CDR3 has 15 amino acids. CDR3 sequence: CASSLGTGYNSPLHF. In DNA form, the CDR3 reads TGTGCCAGCAGCTTAGGGACAGGGTATAATTCACCCCTCCACTTT.

The rearrangement joins TRBV6-5 to TRBJ2-7, with TRBD1 identical over 11 bases. Germline V gives CDR1 MNHEY, CDR2 SVGAGI. J lost 4 bases, V lost 2 bases, and 1 base had no gene match. The CDR3 is made up of 14 amino acids. The CDR3 is CASSYGTGGYEQYF. In DNA form, the CDR3 reads TGTGCCAGCAGTTACGGGACAGGGGGATACGAGCAGTACTTC.

The chain joins TRBV5-1 to TRBJ2-1; weak D call: TRBD2 (5 bases). V gave up 0 bases and J gave up 10 bases, with 14 bases separating them. CDR3 length: 14 residues. The germline V gene has CDR1 SGHRS and CDR2 YFSETQ. The CDR3 coding sequence is TGCGCCAGCAGCTTGGTATGGACTGAGGGAGAGCAGTTCTTC. This sequence encodes CASSLVWTEGEQFF.

V is TRBV7-9 and J is TRBJ1-4; a weak D match, TRBD1 (6 bases). The V gene's germline CDR1 is SEHNR and CDR2 FQNEAQ (reference sequence). Trimming left V 6 bases short and J 3 bases short, with 14 bases between. The CDR3 consists of 15 residues. The CDR3 spells CASRTTGTPNEKLFF. The CDR3 nucleotides read TGTGCCAGCAGGACCACCGGGACACCTAATGAAAAACTGTTTTTT.

The chain is built from TRBV6-1 and TRBJ2-2; D gene ambiguous. CDR3 length: 15 residues. V was pared by 6 bases and J by 0 bases, with 11 bases between. The germline V gene has CDR1 MNHNS and CDR2 SASEGT. The CDR3 here is CASRVQAANTGELFF. CDR3 nucleotide sequence: TGTGCCAGCAGGGTTCAGGCCGCGAACACCGGGGAGCTGTTTTTT.

The J gene is TRBJ1-2, the V gene TRBV15, with 7 nucleotides matching TRBD1. Germline CDR1 LNHNV, CDR2 YYDKDF (reference sequence). V lost 3 bases, J lost 5 bases, and 3 bases stayed unmatched. The CDR3 has 13 amino acids. CDR3 in amino acids: CATSRDRSYGYTF. As DNA, the CDR3 is TGTGCCACCAGCAGGGACAGGAGTTATGGCTACACCTTC.

The DNA of the CDR3 is TGTGCCAGCAGCCTGGGACAGACGGGCACTGAAGCTTTCTTT. It encodes CASSLGQTGTEAFF. This chain connects TRBV6-1 to TRBJ1-1; TRBD1 matches 7 bases. The CDR3 covers 14 residues. V trimming: 6 bases; J trimming: 4 bases; junction bases outside the gene matches: 8. Germline CDR1 and CDR2: MNHNS and SASEGT.

The V gene is TRBV4-1, the J gene TRBJ1-5; 7 positions agree with TRBD1. This CDR3 is built from 15 residues. Germline loops: CDR1 MGHRA, CDR2 YSYEKL. The trim removed 0 bases at V and 16 bases at J, leaving 15 bases unmatched. The CDR3 is CASSQDSRRRDSPHF. CDR3 DNA sequence: TGCGCCAGCAGCCAAGATAGTCGGCGAAGGGACAGTCCACATTTT.

The chain recombines TRBV19 with TRBJ1-2; TRBD1 is a possible D gene (5 bases). Germline CDR1 is LNHDA and CDR2 is SQIVND (reference sequence). The CDR3 length is 15 residues. Trimming pared 5 bases from V and 4 bases from J, leaving 17 bases between. The CDR3 DNA is TGTGCCAGTAGTCTGGGGAGGGGTATAATCTATGGCTACACCTTC. Translation gives CASSLGRGIIYGYTF. Together with reference TRBV19 and TRBJ1-2, the CDR3 gives the full variable domain: DGGITQSPKYLFRKEGQNVTLSCEQNLNHDAMYWYRQDPGQGLRLIYYSQIVNDFQKGDIAEGYSVSREKKESFPLTVTSAQKNPTAFYLCASSLGRGIIYGYTFGSGTRLTVV.

The V gene is TRBV7-6, the J gene TRBJ1-1; TRBD1 might be the D (6 bases). This CDR3 has 13 amino acids. Germline V gene lookup returns CDR1 SGHVS and CDR2 FNYEAQ. V gave up 2 bases and J gave up 3 bases, with 7 bases separating them. In DNA, the CDR3 is TGTGCCAGCAGCTTACGGACAGACACTGAAGCTTTCTTT. Protein: CASSLRTDTEAFF. Full variable domain (outside the CDR3, taken from reference TRBV7-6 and TRBJ1-1): GAGVSQSPRYKVTKRGQDVALRCDPISGHVSLYWYRQALGQGPEFLTYFNYEAQQDKSGLPNDRFSAERPEGSISTLTIQRTEQRDSAMYRCASSLRTDTEAFFGQGTRLTVV.

The chain links TRBV10-3 to TRBJ2-5, with D tentatively TRBD2 (6 bases). This CDR3 has 14 amino acids. Trimming took off 4 bases at V and 5 bases at J, with 14 bases between the two ends. Germline V CDR1 and CDR2: ENHRY, SYGVKD. This CDR3 is CAISVTGGRETQYF. CDR3 in DNA: TGTGCCATCAGTGTTACGGGTGGGAGGGAGACCCAGTACTTC.

The sample holds one count of this clone. The rearrangement links TRBV5-1 to TRBJ1-1; TRBD1 matches at 8 bases. The V segment lost 1 base and the J segment 6 bases; nucleotides outside the gene matches: 5. Germline CDR1 is SGHRS and CDR2 is YFSETQ. The CDR3 has 14 residues. The CDR3: CASSLTGQGAEAFF. In DNA, the CDR3 is TGCGCCAGCAGCTTGACTGGACAGGGCGCTGAAGCTTTCTTT.

This clone was found once. V gene TRBV27 combines with J gene TRBJ2-4; 8 nucleotides line up with TRBD1. Trimming took 4 bases from V and 0 from J; bases not matched to a gene: 8. This CDR3 has 17 amino acids. Germline V CDR1 and CDR2: MNHEY, SMNVEV (reference sequence). The CDR3 DNA follows: TGTGCCAGCAGTTCCCGGCGACAGGGGCTAGCCAAAAACATTCAGTACTTC. Protein: CASSSRRQGLAKNIQYF.